These 4 T cell receptor beta chains came from one sample sequenced in a study of T-cell memory formation after mild COVID-19. TCRdb re-derived calls from the 5' RACE reads in MiXCR, one entry per CDR3 protein. The sample consists of about 360,000 distinct CDR3 sequences, 13% to 15% of them appearing once. The source material was PBMCs or a T cell subset sorted from them (not recorded which). The origin of the receptors is a young man who had mild COVID-19 (a few samples of this study predate the infection). Cell type and time point are not known.

This clonotype was counted a few times. J is TRBJ2-5 and V is TRBV6-5; D unresolved. The CDR3 totals 13 residues. Trimming cost V 5 bases and J 4 bases, with 11 bases left between them. Germline V gene sequence: CDR1 MNHEY, CDR2 SVGAGI. The CDR3 region has the DNA TGTGCCAGCAGTCACCCCCCTCGAGAGACCCAGTACTTC. Protein product: CASSHPPRETQYF.

V gene TRBV4-3 combines with J gene TRBJ1-5; 7 bases map to TRBD1. CDR1 and CDR2 from the germline V gene are LGHNA and YSLEER. With V trimmed by 5 bases and J by 2 bases, 6 bases remained unmatched. The CDR3 sequence is 15 residues long. DNA for the CDR3: TGCGCCAGCAGCTACCAGACAGGGCGCAATCAGCCCCAGCATTTT. Translation gives CASSYQTGRNQPQHF.

V and J are TRBV10-3 and TRBJ1-1; perhaps TRBD1 as D (5 bases). This CDR3 is built from 15 residues. The V and J ends lost 4 bases and 3 bases respectively, with 15 bases between them. The V gene's germline CDR1 is ENHRY and CDR2 SYGVKD. The CDR3 region is CAISGSSGGYTEAFF. For the CDR3, the DNA is TGTGCCATCAGTGGATCCAGTGGGGGTTACACTGAAGCTTTCTTT.

J is TRBJ1-2 and V is TRBV6-5; no firm D call. Germline V lookup: CDR1 MNHEY, CDR2 SVGAGI. This CDR3 region has 11 residues. Deletions cut 6 bases from V and 10 bases from J, with 12 bases between. Written as DNA, the CDR3 is TGTGCCAGCAGATTGGGCAGAGACTACACCTTC. It yields the protein CASRLGRDYTF.